The 28 T cell receptor beta chains given below trace back to one sample, sequenced in a study of shared clonotypes between healthy human individuals. The method was immunoSEQ multiplex PCR; TCRdb's version includes in-frame clones alone and lacks a portion of them. The profile covers millions of clones, with 90% to 95% appearing a single time and 0.1% to 0.15% taken by the ten largest. The specimen was naive CD4+ T cells sorted from blood. Regarding subset: CD45RA+ positively selected. These TCRs come from a man aged 18 to 29 in good health.

The genes are TRBV28 and TRBJ1-4; D remains unclear. Trimming removed 6 bases at V and 8 bases at J, with 19 bases between. The CDR3 is made up of 15 amino acids. CDR1 is MDHEN and CDR2 is SYDVKM in the germline V gene. This CDR3 is CASRVLGDRREKLFF. CDR3 coding DNA: TGTGCCAGCAGGGTCCTCGGGGATCGCCGGGAAAAACTGTTTTTT.

CDR3 sequence reads: CAISQSGGSGANVLTF. CDR3 coding DNA: TGTGCCATCAGTCAATCGGGGGGCTCTGGGGCCAACGTCCTGACTTTC. The chain uses TRBV10-3 and TRBJ2-6; 7 bases align to TRBD2. The CDR3 contains 16 residues. Trimming at V came to 5 bases and at J to 0 bases, leaving 4 bases not matched to a gene. CDR1 is ENHRY, CDR2 SYGVKD, per germline.

This chain uses TRBV18 with TRBJ1-2; D not resolved. V gave up 3 bases and J gave up 0 bases, with 11 bases separating them. The CDR3 length is 15 residues. Germline V CDR1 and CDR2: KGHSH, LQKENI. The CDR3 region is CASSPTNPPNYGYTF. For the CDR3, the DNA is TGTGCCAGCTCACCCACCAATCCCCCTAACTATGGCTACACCTTC.

The chain recombines TRBV7-2 with TRBJ1-6; D might be TRBD1 (5 bases). The germline V gene has CDR1 SGHTA and CDR2 FQGNSA. Deletions cut 3 bases from V and 8 bases from J, with 14 bases between. This CDR3 comprises 15 residues. The CDR3 loop is CASSFAGRGYSPLHF. CDR3 bases: TGTGCCAGCAGCTTTGCCGGGAGGGGTTATTCACCCCTCCACTTT.

Notes on this clone: The identical CDR3 is also encoded by other nucleotide sequences in the sample. This sequence joins TRBV5-1 and TRBJ2-7, with 8 nucleotides matching TRBD1. The CDR3 loop spans 14 amino acids. Germline V CDR1 and CDR2: SGHRS, YFSETQ. Germline trimming cut 4 bases from V and 0 bases from J; bases unmatched to any gene: 3. The CDR3 bases are TGCGCCAGCAGCAGTACAGGGGGCTCCTACGAGCAGTACTTC. This gives the protein CASSSTGGSYEQYF.

This clone was picked up one time. The chain joins TRBV6-6 to TRBJ1-5; TRBD1 aligns across 9 bases. V was pared by 6 bases and J by 3 bases, with 6 bases of the junction left unmatched. The CDR3 covers 15 residues. Germline V gene data show CDR1 as MNHNY and CDR2 as SVGAGI (reference sequence). CDR3 sequence reads: CASRSTGGNNQPQHF. CDR3 in DNA: TGTGCCAGCAGGTCGACAGGGGGGAACAATCAGCCCCAGCATTTT.

This sequence joins TRBV18 and TRBJ2-2, with D maybe TRBD2 (5 bases). Deletions cut 4 bases from V and 0 bases from J, with 9 bases between. CDR1 is KGHSH and CDR2 is LQKENI in the germline V gene. This CDR3 contains 15 residues. The CDR3 DNA sequence: TGTGCCAGCTCACAGACCGGGACGAACACCGGGGAGCTGTTTTTT. Its protein is CASSQTGTNTGELFF.

Concerning this clone: This sample also contains other DNA sequences that code for the same CDR3. The gene calls are TRBV20-1 and TRBJ2-1; D not certain. The CDR3 length is 10 residues. V lost 4 bases and J 4 bases, leaving 2 bases between the germline ends. Germline V lookup: CDR1 DFQATT, CDR2 SNEGSKA (reference sequence). The CDR3 DNA reads as TGCAGTGCTACATACAATGAGCAGTTCTTC. Residues: CSATYNEQFF.

The chain combines TRBV30 with TRBJ1-1, with 7 nucleotides matching TRBD1. Trimming cost V 0 bases and J 5 bases; bases outside gene matches: 6. From germline, CDR1 is GTSNPN and CDR2 SVGIG (reference sequence). CDR3 length equals 14 residues. Here the CDR3 reads CAWSVSQGSTEAFF. CDR3 in DNA: TGTGCCTGGAGTGTCTCACAGGGGTCGACTGAAGCTTTCTTT. Full variable domain (rest looked up from reference TRBV30 and TRBJ1-1): SQTIHQWPATLVQPVGSPLSLECTVEGTSNPNLYWYRQAAGRGLQLLFYSVGIGQISSEVPQNLSASRPQDRQFILSSKKLLLSDSGFYLCAWSVSQGSTEAFFGQGTRLTVV.

This chain links TRBV28 with TRBJ1-5; no clear D gene. V gave up 7 bases and J gave up 1 base, with 14 bases separating them. The CDR3 runs to 15 residues. Germline CDR1 and CDR2: MDHEN and SYDVKM. The DNA of the CDR3 is TGTGCCAGCACTTCCGGGTTCTCGAGCAATCAGCCCCAGCATTTT. This codes for CASTSGFSSNQPQHF.

The rearrangement joins TRBV18 to TRBJ2-1; the D gene is possibly TRBD1 (5 bases). The CDR3 length is 17 residues. Germline lookup yields CDR1 KGHSH and CDR2 LQKENI. Trimming removed 3 bases at V and 3 bases at J, with 18 bases between. The CDR3, as DNA: TGTGCCAGCTCACCGGGAATTCAGGGTTACGTCTACAATGAGCAGTTCTTC. It encodes CASSPGIQGYVYNEQFF.

The genes are TRBV5-1 and TRBJ2-3; 7 bases line up with TRBD1. This CDR3 has 16 amino acids. Germline V lookup: CDR1 SGHRS, CDR2 YFSETQ. With 4 bases clipped from V and 0 bases from J, the junction kept 8 bases outside the gene matches. The CDR3 loop is CASSARTGTSTDTQYF. CDR3 DNA sequence: TGCGCCAGCAGCGCCCGGACAGGAACTAGCACAGATACGCAGTATTTT.

The V gene is TRBV5-6, the J gene TRBJ2-7; D unclear. Trimming pared 2 bases from V and 6 bases from J, leaving 15 bases between. CDR1 and CDR2 from the germline V gene are SGHDT and YYEEEE. CDR3 size: 14 residues. CDR3 coding DNA: TGTGCCAGCAGCTTTTTTCCCCTTTCTCCCGAGCAGTACTTC. As protein: CASSFFPLSPEQYF.

V is TRBV6-6 and J is TRBJ1-4; tentatively, D is TRBD1 (5 bases). V was trimmed by 2 bases and J by 8 bases, leaving 18 bases between them. The CDR3 totals 16 residues. Germline V gene data show CDR1 as MNHNY and CDR2 as SVGAGI (reference sequence). The CDR3 nucleotides read TGTGCCAGCAGTTACGGTCAGGGTTTGTTCGGCGAAAAACTGTTTTTT. It codes for CASSYGQGLFGEKLFF.

The V gene is TRBV28, the J gene TRBJ1-5; 7 bases align to TRBD1. The CDR3 has 15 residues. Germline CDR1 is MDHEN and CDR2 is SYDVKM. Trimming at V came to 6 bases and at J to 1 base, leaving 6 bases not matched to a gene. CDR3 sequence (DNA): TGTGCCAGCAGCCCACAGGGGCCAAGCAATCAGCCCCAGCATTTT. It specifies CASSPQGPSNQPQHF. Using reference TRBV28 and TRBJ1-5 for the parts outside the CDR3, the full variable domain is DVKVTQSSRYLVKRTGEKVFLECVQDMDHENMFWYRQDPGLGLRLIYFSYDVKMKEKGDIPEGYSVSREKKERFSLILESASTNQTSMYLCASSPQGPSNQPQHFGDGTRLSIL.

This chain uses TRBV30 with TRBJ1-5; the D gene is possibly TRBD1 (5 bases). CDR3 length: 13 amino acids. Trimming left V 0 bases short and J 6 bases short, with 9 bases between. The germline gives CDR1 GTSNPN, CDR2 SVGIG (reference sequence). The CDR3 protein is CAWSVSGSQPQHF. The CDR3 DNA follows: TGTGCCTGGAGTGTGTCAGGGAGTCAGCCCCAGCATTTT. Combining the CDR3 with reference TRBV30 and TRBJ1-5 gives the whole variable domain SQTIHQWPATLVQPVGSPLSLECTVEGTSNPNLYWYRQAAGRGLQLLFYSVGIGQISSEVPQNLSASRPQDRQFILSSKKLLLSDSGFYLCAWSVSGSQPQHFGDGTRLSIL.

This clone has only a few counts. Other nucleotide sequences in the sample specify the same CDR3. V usage is TRBV5-1 and J usage is TRBJ2-3; no reliable D call. V gave up 0 bases and J gave up 4 bases, with 3 bases separating them. Germline-derived CDR1 and CDR2 are SGHRS and YFSETQ. This CDR3 comprises 12 residues. The CDR3 region is CASSLGSDTQYF. The CDR3 region has the DNA TGCGCCAGCAGCTTGGGTTCAGATACGCAGTATTTT.

The chain links TRBV7-9 to TRBJ2-3; D perhaps matches TRBD2 (6 bases). The V end lost 5 bases, the J end lost 5 bases, and 20 bases lay between the germline ends. In germline, CDR1 is SEHNR, CDR2 FQNEAQ (reference sequence). The CDR3 runs 16 residues. This chain's CDR3 is CASSRAGRGVVDTQYF. In nucleotides, the CDR3 is TGTGCCAGCAGCCGTGCGGGGCGGGGTGTGGTAGATACGCAGTATTTT.

This sequence joins TRBV30 and TRBJ2-3; TRBD2 matches 11 bases. This CDR3 spans 17 amino acids. The germline gives CDR1 GTSNPN, CDR2 SVGIG (reference sequence). J was trimmed by 3 bases and V by 2 bases; bases with no gene match: 10. The CDR3 region has the DNA TGTGCCTGGAGTTTTCCTAATAGCGGGGGGGCAACAGATACGCAGTATTTT. Protein product: CAWSFPNSGGATDTQYF.

The rearrangement links TRBV7-2 to TRBJ2-7; TRBD1 might be the D (6 bases). Germline CDR1 and CDR2: SGHTA and FQGNSA. V was pared by 4 bases and J by 3 bases, with 16 bases between. The CDR3 contains 15 residues. CDR3 amino acids: CASSSTTTGIYEQYF. The DNA for the CDR3 is TGTGCCAGCAGCTCGACAACAACAGGGATCTACGAGCAGTACTTC.

This chain's CDR3 is CASSLWTGQSAEKLFF. For the CDR3, the DNA is TGCGCCAGCAGCCTCTGGACAGGGCAGTCGGCTGAAAAACTGTTTTTT. The J gene is TRBJ1-4, the V gene TRBV5-1, with 8 nucleotides matching TRBD1. Germline-derived CDR1 and CDR2 are SGHRS and YFSETQ. With V trimmed by 4 bases and J by 7 bases, 12 bases remained unmatched. This CDR3 is built from 16 residues.

This CDR3 reads CASSVGFGGPRLGEQFF. The CDR3 region has the DNA TGTGCCAGCAGCGTAGGTTTCGGGGGCCCACGGCTAGGGGAGCAGTTCTTC. This chain connects TRBV9 to TRBJ2-1; the D call may be TRBD1 or TRBD2 (6 bases each). V was shortened by 0 bases and J by 10 bases, with 23 bases between the two germline ends. The germline V gene encodes CDR1 SGDLS and CDR2 YYNGEE. This CDR3 region has 17 residues.

The V call is TRBV10-3, the J call TRBJ1-4, with D hard to call. Germline loops: CDR1 ENHRY, CDR2 SYGVKD. The CDR3 is 15 amino acids. Trimming took off 0 bases at V and 8 bases at J, with 13 bases between the two ends. DNA of the CDR3: TGTGCCATCAGTGAGTCGCAAGGCGTCGGGGAAAAACTGTTTTTT. Amino acids: CAISESQGVGEKLFF.

The chain uses TRBV6-6 and TRBJ1-2; D possibly corresponds to TRBD1 (6 bases). Trimming took off 5 bases at V and 2 bases at J, with 15 bases between the two ends. The CDR3 spans 15 residues. In germline, CDR1 is MNHNY, CDR2 SVGAGI (reference sequence). This chain's CDR3 is CASSPSPDRNYGYTF. The CDR3 region has the DNA TGTGCCAGCAGTCCATCCCCCGACAGGAACTATGGCTACACCTTC.

V and J are TRBV6-5 and TRBJ2-7; perhaps TRBD1 as D (6 bases). Trimming took 7 bases from V and 8 from J, leaving 24 bases between them. Germline CDR1 and CDR2: MNHEY and SVGAGI. CDR3 length: 15 residues. CDR3 in amino acids: CASNSDSLDLRKQYF. As DNA, the CDR3 is TGTGCCAGCAACTCGGACAGTTTGGACCTACGAAAGCAGTACTTC.

The chain recombines TRBV7-9 with TRBJ1-2; 7 bases agree with TRBD1. The CDR3 totals 16 residues. The V and J ends lost 1 base and 6 bases, in that order; junction bases with no gene match: 11. Looked up from germline, CDR1 is SEHNR and CDR2 is FQNEAQ (reference sequence). The CDR3 DNA reads as TGTGCCAGCAGCTTAGTCCCTGAACAGGGGAATAATGGCTACACCTTC. Translating it yields CASSLVPEQGNNGYTF.

The genes are TRBV2 and TRBJ2-3; possible D gene TRBD2, 6 bases. This CDR3 is 17 amino acids long. Trimming took off 4 bases at V and 0 bases at J, with 17 bases between the two ends. From germline, CDR1 is SNHLY and CDR2 FYNNEI. CDR3 loop: CASSGPGAGPSTDTQYF. Here the CDR3 DNA reads TGTGCCAGCAGTGGACCGGGTGCGGGGCCCAGCACAGATACGCAGTATTTT.

The chain carries TRBV5-1 and TRBJ2-7, with TRBD1 matching 7 bases. CDR1 is SGHRS, CDR2 YFSETQ, per germline. With V trimmed by 0 bases and J by 2 bases, 8 bases remained unmatched. The CDR3 runs 16 residues. As DNA, the CDR3 is TGCGCCAGCAGCTTGGCCCCGACAGGGAGTCCCTACGAGCAGTACTTC. Amino acid sequence: CASSLAPTGSPYEQYF.